This T cell receptor (beta chain) came from a study of identical twins. In germline, CDR1 is LGHNA, CDR2 YNFKEQ. The junction had 13 bases not matched to a gene; V was cut back by 6 bases and J by 7 bases. The CDR3 consists of 15 residues. TCRdb re-called the 5' RACE reads through MiXCR, storing one row per CDR3 protein. The sample consists of 1.5 million to 2 million distinct CDR3 sequences, about 31% of them appearing once. The sample was cord blood. The sequence derives from a newborn girl in good health. The chain has TRBV4-2 and TRBJ2-3; TRBD2 matches at 7 bases. The CDR3 DNA reads TGTGCCAGCAGGGTATTAGCGGGTCCCCTTTATACGCAGTATTTT. This encodes CASRVLAGPLYTQYF.